This passage covers 23 T cell receptor beta chains from one sample sequenced in a study of T-cell reconstitution after alpha-beta-depleted transplantation in children. The TCRbeta library was prepared with unique molecular identifiers. One entry per CDR3 protein, called by TCRdb with MiXCR from the PCR reads. The repertoire includes roughly 500,000 distinct CDR3 sequences, roughly a tenth of them detected once, and about 2.1% sits in the top ten. Sample: PBMCs, taken before TCRalphabeta/CD19-depleted stem cell transplant. These receptors were obtained from a child younger than 10 with inherited bone marrow failure, due to receive a stem cell transplant.

There are many counts of this clonotype. This chain connects TRBV2 to TRBJ2-5, with TRBD1 identical over 11 bases. V gave up 3 bases and J gave up 5 bases; unmatched junction bases: 5. This CDR3 is built from 15 residues. The V gene's germline CDR1 is SNHLY and CDR2 FYNNEI. CDR3 residues: CASSDRTGGWETQYF. The CDR3 nucleotides are TGTGCCAGCAGTGACAGGACAGGGGGCTGGGAGACCCAGTACTTC.

A remark on this clonotype: A read error is possible here, since a much larger clone lies one base away. This chain links TRBV20-1 with TRBJ2-1, with 12 bases that match TRBD2. Germline V gene sequence: CDR1 DFQATT, CDR2 SNEGSKA (reference sequence). The CDR3 loop spans 16 amino acids. The CDR3 DNA sequence: TGCTGTGCTAGTCGTCTAGCGGGAGGGATTTACTATGAGCAGTTCTTC. This gives the protein CCASRLAGGIYYEQFF.

This clonotype was found many times. The V call is TRBV12-3 or TRBV12-4, the J call TRBJ1-5, with TRBD1 matching 9 bases. The junction had 3 bases not matched to a gene; V was cut back by 3 bases and J by 3 bases. There are 15 residues in the CDR3. Written as DNA, the CDR3 is TGTGCCAGCAGTTTTTGGACAGGGGCCAATCAGCCCCAGCATTTT. This translates into CASSFWTGANQPQHF.

The genes are TRBV20-1 and TRBJ1-1; maybe TRBD1 (5 bases). The CDR3 is made up of 13 amino acids. V was cut by 3 bases and J by 3 bases, with 11 bases left in between. Germline CDR1 is DFQATT and CDR2 is SNEGSKA (reference sequence). The CDR3 spells CSARGDGYTEAFF. The CDR3 DNA follows: TGCAGTGCTAGGGGGGACGGATACACTGAAGCTTTCTTT.

The sample holds many counts of this clonotype. CDR3: CSAFNQGRHEQFF. CDR3 bases: TGCAGTGCTTTTAACCAGGGGAGGCATGAGCAGTTCTTC. The V and J genes are TRBV20-1 and TRBJ2-1, with D perhaps TRBD1 or TRBD2 (6 bases each). CDR3 size: 13 residues. In germline, CDR1 is DFQATT, CDR2 SNEGSKA (reference sequence). The V end lost 5 bases, the J end lost 8 bases, and 16 bases lay between the germline ends.

This clonotype came up many times. The V and J genes are TRBV20-1 and TRBJ2-1, with D possibly TRBD2 on 6 matching bases. V was trimmed by 3 bases and J by 5 bases, leaving 17 bases between them. This CDR3 spans 15 amino acids. Germline V gene data show CDR1 as DFQATT and CDR2 as SNEGSKA (reference sequence). The CDR3 DNA reads TGCAGTGCTAGGGGATTCCTCGGGAGACACAATGAGCAGTTCTTC. Protein sequence: CSARGFLGRHNEQFF.

This clonotype was recorded many times. The chain uses TRBV29-1 and TRBJ2-3, with D possibly being TRBD2 (5 bases). CDR1 SQVTM and CDR2 ANQGSEA come from the germline V gene. This CDR3 is built from 12 residues. Trimming pared 4 bases from V and 6 bases from J, leaving 11 bases between. The CDR3 sequence: CSVVLGGDTQYF. The DNA of the CDR3 is TGCAGCGTTGTCCTAGGCGGGGATACGCAGTATTTT.

The chain joins TRBV5-1 to TRBJ1-2, with TRBD1 matching over 11 bases. The CDR3 is 13 residues long. The V and J ends lost 4 bases and 8 bases, in that order; junction bases with no gene match: 4. CDR1 and CDR2 from the germline V gene are SGHRS and YFSETQ. The CDR3 protein is CASSPRDRGGYTF. The CDR3 DNA reads TGCGCCAGCAGCCCCCGGGACAGGGGGGGCTACACCTTC.

This clonotype was detected ten times or more. The chain links TRBV28 to TRBJ1-5; D unresolved. The CDR3 sequence is 15 residues long. The germline gives CDR1 MDHEN, CDR2 SYDVKM. V lost 5 bases, J lost 4 bases, and 15 bases lay in between. The CDR3 DNA sequence: TGTGCCAGCAGTCCGCCCCTAGCCGGGAATCAGCCCCAGCATTTT. It yields the protein CASSPPLAGNQPQHF.

At least ten counts were recorded for this clonotype. CDR3 DNA sequence: TGCAGCGTTGAAGATCGTAACTATGGCTACACCTTC. This codes for CSVEDRNYGYTF. The rearrangement links TRBV29-1 to TRBJ1-2; no clear D gene. Per germline, CDR1 SQVTM and CDR2 ANQGSEA. V was pared by 0 bases and J by 1 base, with 3 bases between. The CDR3 is 12 amino acids.

Regarding this clonotype: The junction does not match germline at one end; this may be a read error. The chain combines TRBV7-7 with TRBJ2-3; possibly TRBD1 for D (5 bases). CDR3 size: 17 residues. Germline V gene lookup returns CDR1 SSHAT and CDR2 FNYEAQ (reference sequence). The CDR3 DNA is TGTGCTAGCAGCTTAGGATGGGGCACTTTGGGCACAGATACGCAGTATTTT. As protein: CASSLGWGTLGTDTQYF. The full variable domain, in which reference TRBV7-7 and TRBJ2-3 provide the parts outside the CDR3, is GAGVSQSPRYKVTKRGQDVTLRCDPISSHATLYWYQQALGQGPEFLTYFNYEAQPDKSGLPSDRFSAERPEGSISTLTIQRTEQRDSAMYRCASSLGWGTLGTDTQYFGPGTRLTVL.

The table lists this clonotype with many counts. The rearrangement joins TRBV27 to TRBJ2-2; the D gene could be TRBD1 or TRBD2 (5 bases each). The V and J ends lost 8 bases and 1 base respectively, with 11 bases between them. The CDR3 is made up of 14 amino acids. Germline V gives CDR1 MNHEY, CDR2 SMNVEV (reference sequence). For the CDR3, the DNA is TGTGCCAGCGGCCGGGACGTGAACACCGGGGAGCTGTTTTTT. It encodes CASGRDVNTGELFF.

This clonotype was seen ten or more times. The chain uses TRBV5-1 and TRBJ2-7; 11 bases are shared with TRBD2. This CDR3 has 16 amino acids. V was clipped by 4 bases and J by 2 bases; unmatched bases: 8. The germline CDR1 and CDR2 sequences are SGHRS and YFSETQ. The CDR3 DNA reads as TGCGCCAGCAGCCGTGGACTAGCGGGTCGCGCCTACGAGCAGTACTTC. The encoded protein is CASSRGLAGRAYEQYF.

As regards this clonotype: A much bigger clone sits one base away, suggesting this may be a read error. The chain employs TRBV7-8 and TRBJ2-1; D is unresolved. Germline-derived CDR1 and CDR2 are SGHVS and FQNEAQ. CDR3 length equals 16 residues. CDR3 DNA sequence: TGTGCCAGCAGCTTAATGTCGGTAAGCTCCTACCATGAGCAGTTCTTC. Its translation: CASSLMSVSSYHEQFF.

This clonotype was detected many times. The chain recombines TRBV29-1 with TRBJ2-7; D possibly corresponds to TRBD2 (5 bases). Germline V lookup: CDR1 SQVTM, CDR2 ANQGSEA. V shed 6 bases and J shed 6 bases, with 21 bases lying between them. The CDR3 totals 14 residues. CDR3 region: CSVQSGSSDTEQYF. CDR3 coding DNA: TGCAGCGTCCAGTCGGGGTCCTCCGATACCGAGCAGTACTTC.

This chain uses TRBV20-1 with TRBJ2-5, with 7 bases fitting TRBD2. Germline V CDR1 and CDR2: DFQATT, SNEGSKA (reference sequence). The CDR3 consists of 11 residues. Trimming took 2 bases from V and 7 from J; bases not matched to a gene: 1. As DNA, the CDR3 is TGCAGTGCTAGACGGACTAGGACCCAGTACTTC. It yields the protein CSARRTRTQYF.

In this sample, this clonotype turned up many times. The genes are TRBV7-2 and TRBJ2-3; TRBD2 matches 8 bases. Trimming cost V 0 bases and J 4 bases; bases outside gene matches: 3. CDR1 SGHTA and CDR2 FQGNSA come from the germline V gene. The CDR3 totals 15 residues. CDR3 residues: CASSLAPTSADTQYF. The DNA of the CDR3 is TGTGCCAGCAGCTTAGCTCCGACTAGCGCAGATACGCAGTATTTT.

This clonotype has a count of ten or more. The gene calls are TRBV28 and TRBJ2-1, with TRBD2 matching 9 bases. V lost 6 bases to trimming and J lost 6 bases; unmatched junction nucleotides: 15. The CDR3 contains 17 residues. CDR1 and CDR2 (germline): MDHEN, SYDVKM. The DNA of the CDR3 is TGTGCCAGCAGCCCTCCCCTTAGCGGGGGCTCCGCCAATGAGCAGTTCTTC. This encodes CASSPPLSGGSANEQFF.

This clonotype occurred many times. V and J are TRBV30 and TRBJ1-1, with D unresolved. CDR1 and CDR2 from the germline V gene are GTSNPN and SVGIG (reference sequence). Trimming stripped 2 bases from V and 5 bases from J, with 12 bases between. The CDR3 covers 13 residues. CDR3 loop: CAWSLEGGTEAFF. The CDR3 DNA reads as TGTGCCTGGAGTTTAGAGGGAGGTACTGAAGCTTTCTTT.

This clonotype was counted only a few times. The chain joins TRBV5-1 to TRBJ2-1; no reliable D call. The V end lost 4 bases, the J end lost 0 bases, and 8 bases lay between the germline ends. Germline lookup yields CDR1 SGHRS and CDR2 YFSETQ. The CDR3 loop spans 14 amino acids. CDR3 protein: CASSPEFSYNEQFF. As DNA, the CDR3 is TGCGCCAGCAGCCCAGAATTCTCCTACAATGAGCAGTTCTTC.

Ten or more counts support this clonotype. The chain has TRBV20-1 and TRBJ2-2; perhaps TRBD2 as D (6 bases). Deletions cut 0 bases from V and 0 bases from J, with 11 bases between. The germline CDR1 and CDR2 sequences are DFQATT and SNEGSKA (reference sequence). The length of the CDR3 is 16 residues. CDR3 DNA: TGCAGTGCTAGAGATTTCGGACTACCGAACACCGGGGAGCTGTTTTTT. It encodes CSARDFGLPNTGELFF.

Many counts were recorded for this clonotype. This rearrangement joins TRBV7-9 to TRBJ2-7, with D tentatively TRBD1 (6 bases). CDR1 and CDR2 (germline): SEHNR, FQNEAQ (reference sequence). V was clipped by 4 bases and J by 2 bases, with 12 bases between them. This CDR3 region has 14 residues. The CDR3 spells CASSSTGPAYEQYF. The CDR3 nucleotides read TGTGCCAGCAGCTCTACAGGGCCCGCCTACGAGCAGTACTTC.

The chain combines TRBV3-1 with TRBJ2-5; D is unclear. The CDR3 is 14 amino acids. From germline, CDR1 is LGHDT and CDR2 YNNKEL (reference sequence). The germline V and J ends were trimmed by 1 base and 4 bases, with 10 bases remaining between them. The DNA for the CDR3 is TGTGCCAGCAGCCAAGTAGCCCGGCGAGAGACCCAGTACTTC. Its translation: CASSQVARRETQYF.